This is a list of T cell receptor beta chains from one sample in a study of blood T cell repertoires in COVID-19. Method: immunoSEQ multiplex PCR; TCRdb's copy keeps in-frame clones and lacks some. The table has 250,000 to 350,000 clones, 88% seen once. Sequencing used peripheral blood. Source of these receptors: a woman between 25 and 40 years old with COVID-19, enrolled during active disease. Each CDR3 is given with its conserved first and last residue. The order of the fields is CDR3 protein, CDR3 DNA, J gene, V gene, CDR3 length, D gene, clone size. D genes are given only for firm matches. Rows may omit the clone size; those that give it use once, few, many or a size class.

CDR3aa: CAWSVGGDGQYF
CDR3nt: TGTGCCTGGAGTGTAGGGGGAGACGGGCAGTACTTC
j_gene: TRBJ2-7
v_gene: TRBV30
len: 12
d_gene: .
abundance: .

CDR3aa: CAISSDRASGANVLTF
CDR3nt: TGTGCCATCAGTTCCGACAGGGCCTCTGGGGCCAACGTCCTGACTTTC
j_gene: TRBJ2-6
v_gene: TRBV10-3
len: 16
d_gene: TRBD1
abundance: .

CDR3aa: CASSGEQNTEAFF
CDR3nt: TGTGCCAGCAGTGGTGAACAGAACACTGAAGCTTTCTTT
j_gene: TRBJ1-1
v_gene: TRBV2
len: 13
d_gene: .
abundance: few

CDR3aa: CASSVTGQGGEQFF
CDR3nt: TGTGCCAGCAGCGTAACGGGACAGGGAGGTGAGCAGTTCTTC
j_gene: TRBJ2-1
v_gene: TRBV9
len: 14
d_gene: TRBD1
abundance: once

CDR3aa: CASSLDGTSNQPQHF
CDR3nt: TGCGCCAGCAGCTTGGACGGGACAAGCAATCAGCCCCAGCATTTT
j_gene: TRBJ1-5
v_gene: TRBV5-1
len: 15
d_gene: .
abundance: .

CDR3aa: CASSSHRGLVSQPQHF
CDR3nt: TGTGCCAGCAGTTCGCACAGGGGTCTTGTCAGTCAGCCCCAGCATTTT
j_gene: TRBJ1-5
v_gene: TRBV28
len: 16
d_gene: TRBD1
abundance: .

CDR3aa: CAISARSEQYF
CDR3nt: TGTGCCATCAGTGCGAGGAGCGAGCAGTACTTC
j_gene: TRBJ2-7
v_gene: TRBV10-3
len: 11
d_gene: .
abundance: once

CDR3aa: CASRAYPGTGDEKLFF
CDR3nt: TGTGCCAGCAGGGCTTATCCCGGGACAGGGGATGAAAAACTGTTTTTT
j_gene: TRBJ1-4
v_gene: TRBV2
len: 16
d_gene: TRBD1
abundance: .

CDR3aa: CASSSRGGGRTYEQYF
CDR3nt: TGTGCCAGCAGCTCCCGCGGGGGCGGGAGAACCTACGAGCAGTACTTC
j_gene: TRBJ2-7
v_gene: TRBV7-2
len: 16
d_gene: .
abundance: .

CDR3aa: CSGQSKGAGELFF
CDR3nt: TGCAGCGGACAGAGTAAGGGCGCCGGGGAGCTGTTTTTT
j_gene: TRBJ2-2
v_gene: TRBV29-1
len: 13
d_gene: .
abundance: once

CDR3aa: CATSAGGVASGIGELFF
CDR3nt: TGTGCCACCAGCGCCGGTGGGGTGGCTAGCGGGATTGGGGAGCTGTTTTTT
j_gene: TRBJ2-2
v_gene: TRBV24-1
len: 17
d_gene: TRBD2
abundance: .

CDR3aa: CASSLRVQGSTEAFF
CDR3nt: TGTGCCAGCAGCTTAAGGGTGCAGGGTTCCACTGAAGCTTTCTTT
j_gene: TRBJ1-1
v_gene: TRBV7-2
len: 15
d_gene: .
abundance: few

CDR3aa: CASSVGGGGAGNQPQHF
CDR3nt: TGTGCCAGCAGCGTAGGAGGAGGGGGCGCGGGCAATCAGCCCCAGCATTTT
j_gene: TRBJ1-5
v_gene: TRBV9
len: 17
d_gene: TRBD1
abundance: .

CDR3aa: CASSLAGGDTGELFF
CDR3nt: TGTGCCAGCAGCTTAGCGGGAGGGGACACCGGGGAGCTGTTTTTT
j_gene: TRBJ2-2
v_gene: TRBV5-4
len: 15
d_gene: TRBD2
abundance: .

CDR3aa: CASSYSRLAEDNEQFF
CDR3nt: TGTGCCAGCAGTTATTCAAGACTAGCGGAGGACAATGAGCAGTTCTTC
j_gene: TRBJ2-1
v_gene: TRBV6-5
len: 16
d_gene: TRBD2
abundance: once

CDR3aa: CASLQGTDTQYF
CDR3nt: TGTGCCAGCCTTCAGGGAACAGATACGCAGTATTTT
j_gene: TRBJ2-3
v_gene: TRBV28
len: 12
d_gene: .
abundance: .

CDR3aa: CASSATPGSGANVLTF
CDR3nt: TGTGCCAGCAGTGCAACCCCAGGGTCCGGGGCCAACGTCCTGACTTTC
j_gene: TRBJ2-6
v_gene: TRBV2
len: 16
d_gene: .
abundance: .

CDR3aa: CASSYSSSGDYEQYF
CDR3nt: TGTGCCAGCAGTTACTCGAGTAGCGGAGACTACGAGCAGTACTTC
j_gene: TRBJ2-7
v_gene: TRBV6-2/TRBV6-3
len: 15
d_gene: .
abundance: .

CDR3aa: CASSPGSGLTKEQYF
CDR3nt: TGCGCCAGCAGCCCTGGGTCTGGGCTGACGAAAGAGCAGTACTTC
j_gene: TRBJ2-7
v_gene: TRBV5-1
len: 15
d_gene: .
abundance: .

CDR3aa: CASRRSGTRVDEQFF
CDR3nt: TGTGCCAGCAGAAGGAGCGGGACTCGGGTCGATGAGCAGTTCTTC
j_gene: TRBJ2-1
v_gene: TRBV3-1/TRBV3-2
len: 15
d_gene: TRBD2
abundance: .

CDR3aa: CASSLNSGRPDTQYF
CDR3nt: TGTGCCAGCAGCTTAAACAGCGGGAGGCCAGATACGCAGTATTTT
j_gene: TRBJ2-3
v_gene: TRBV7-8
len: 15
d_gene: TRBD2
abundance: .

CDR3aa: CSAPTSGRTDTQYF
CDR3nt: TGCAGCGCTCCGACTAGCGGGAGGACAGATACGCAGTATTTT
j_gene: TRBJ2-3
v_gene: TRBV29-1
len: 14
d_gene: TRBD2
abundance: once

CDR3aa: CATSRDLSGGAREQYF
CDR3nt: TGTGCCACCAGCAGAGATCTGTCGGGAGGGGCGAGGGAGCAGTACTTC
j_gene: TRBJ2-7
v_gene: TRBV15
len: 16
d_gene: TRBD2
abundance: .

CDR3aa: CATSEMREAETQYF
CDR3nt: TGTGCCACCAGTGAAATGCGGGAGGCAGAGACCCAGTACTTC
j_gene: TRBJ2-5
v_gene: TRBV24-1
len: 14
d_gene: TRBD2
abundance: .

CDR3aa: CASTDAGQRNTGELFF
CDR3nt: TGTGCCAGCACTGATGCGGGACAGAGGAACACCGGGGAGCTGTTTTTT
j_gene: TRBJ2-2
v_gene: TRBV27
len: 16
d_gene: .
abundance: .

CDR3aa: CASSLRDRGRPGELFF
CDR3nt: TGTGCCAGCTCACTCCGGGACAGGGGGCGACCCGGGGAGCTGTTTTTT
j_gene: TRBJ2-2
v_gene: TRBV18
len: 16
d_gene: TRBD1
abundance: .

CDR3aa: CASGLAGEQFF
CDR3nt: TGTGCCAGCGGACTAGCGGGTGAGCAGTTCTTC
j_gene: TRBJ2-1
v_gene: TRBV12-3/TRBV12-4
len: 11
d_gene: TRBD2
abundance: .

CDR3aa: CASREGISGNSPLHF
CDR3nt: TGTGCCAGCAGGGAGGGCATTTCGGGGAATTCACCCCTCCACTTT
j_gene: TRBJ1-6
v_gene: TRBV2
len: 15
d_gene: .
abundance: .

CDR3aa: CASSRPVLTDYSNQPQHF
CDR3nt: TGTGCCAGCAGCCGCCCGGTCCTGACCGACTATAGCAATCAGCCCCAGCATTTT
j_gene: TRBJ1-5
v_gene: TRBV21-1
len: 18
d_gene: .
abundance: once

CDR3aa: CASRFLGTGVGGNSPLHF
CDR3nt: TGTGCCAGCAGATTCCTCGGGACAGGGGTCGGCGGAAATTCACCCCTCCACTTT
j_gene: TRBJ1-6
v_gene: TRBV27
len: 18
d_gene: TRBD1
abundance: .

CDR3aa: CASSPHPGQNTGELFF
CDR3nt: TGTGCCAGCAGCCCTCACCCGGGACAGAACACCGGGGAGCTGTTTTTT
j_gene: TRBJ2-2
v_gene: TRBV9
len: 16
d_gene: .
abundance: once

CDR3aa: CASSIQPTSGSEDTQYF
CDR3nt: TGTGCCAGTAGTATCCAACCGACTAGCGGGAGTGAAGATACGCAGTATTTT
j_gene: TRBJ2-3
v_gene: TRBV19
len: 17
d_gene: TRBD2
abundance: .

CDR3aa: CAWSEPGQGQGYTF
CDR3nt: TGTGCCTGGAGTGAACCCGGACAGGGTCAAGGCTACACCTTC
j_gene: TRBJ1-2
v_gene: TRBV30
len: 14
d_gene: TRBD1
abundance: .

CDR3aa: CASSPETGHNQPQHF
CDR3nt: TGTGCCAGCAGCCCCGAGACAGGGCACAATCAGCCCCAGCATTTT
j_gene: TRBJ1-5
v_gene: TRBV7-2
len: 15
d_gene: TRBD1
abundance: .

CDR3aa: CASSSTGNGYTF
CDR3nt: TGTGCCAGCAGTTCCACAGGGAATGGCTACACCTTC
j_gene: TRBJ1-2
v_gene: TRBV27
len: 12
d_gene: .
abundance: .

CDR3aa: CASSRQGQAYF
CDR3nt: TGTGCCAGCAGTCGACAGGGGCAGGCGTACTTC
j_gene: TRBJ2-7
v_gene: TRBV6-5
len: 11
d_gene: TRBD1
abundance: once

CDR3aa: CASSAYRDTEQFF
CDR3nt: TGTGCCAGCAGCGCTTACAGGGACACTGAGCAGTTCTTC
j_gene: TRBJ2-1
v_gene: TRBV11-3
len: 13
d_gene: .
abundance: .

CDR3aa: CASSGPGLAGEPLDTQYF
CDR3nt: TGTGCCAGCAGCGGCCCGGGACTAGCGGGAGAGCCTCTGGATACGCAGTATTTT
j_gene: TRBJ2-3
v_gene: TRBV13
len: 18
d_gene: TRBD2
abundance: .

CDR3aa: CASSSGARGEQYF
CDR3nt: TGTGCCAGCAGCTCCGGGGCTAGGGGGGAGCAGTACTTC
j_gene: TRBJ2-7
v_gene: TRBV7-2
len: 13
d_gene: .
abundance: .

CDR3aa: CSVISGVPNTEAFF
CDR3nt: TGCAGCGTTATATCCGGGGTCCCTAACACTGAAGCTTTCTTT
j_gene: TRBJ1-1
v_gene: TRBV29-1
len: 14
d_gene: .
abundance: .

CDR3aa: CATSRPTSGWETQYF
CDR3nt: TGTGCCACCAGCAGACCGACTAGCGGGTGGGAGACCCAGTACTTC
j_gene: TRBJ2-5
v_gene: TRBV15
len: 15
d_gene: TRBD2
abundance: .

CDR3aa: CASSLDRGSYNEQFF
CDR3nt: TGTGCCAGCAGCTTAGACAGGGGGTCCTACAATGAGCAGTTCTTC
j_gene: TRBJ2-1
v_gene: TRBV7-3
len: 15
d_gene: TRBD1
abundance: .

CDR3aa: CASSEAVDRGETQYF
CDR3nt: TGTGCCAGCAGTGAAGCGGTGGACAGGGGAGAGACCCAGTACTTC
j_gene: TRBJ2-5
v_gene: TRBV2
len: 15
d_gene: TRBD1
abundance: .

CDR3aa: CASSSVKGGGAGYTF
CDR3nt: TGTGCCAGCAGCTCCGTCAAAGGAGGAGGGGCCGGCTACACCTTC
j_gene: TRBJ1-2
v_gene: TRBV5-8
len: 15
d_gene: .
abundance: .

CDR3aa: CASGSGLAVDNEQFF
CDR3nt: TGTGCCAGCGGATCAGGACTAGCGGTCGACAATGAGCAGTTCTTC
j_gene: TRBJ2-1
v_gene: TRBV2
len: 15
d_gene: TRBD2
abundance: .

CDR3aa: CASSQVPGFSYEQYF
CDR3nt: TGTGCCAGCAGCCAAGTCCCCGGTTTCTCCTACGAGCAGTACTTC
j_gene: TRBJ2-7
v_gene: TRBV3-1/TRBV3-2
len: 15
d_gene: .
abundance: .

CDR3aa: CASSASTGAEAFF
CDR3nt: TGTGCCAGCAGCGCCAGTACAGGGGCTGAAGCTTTCTTT
j_gene: TRBJ1-1
v_gene: TRBV7-2
len: 13
d_gene: TRBD1
abundance: .

CDR3aa: CASSYVRSTDTQYF
CDR3nt: TGTGCCAGCAGTTACGTGAGGAGCACAGATACGCAGTATTTT
j_gene: TRBJ2-3
v_gene: TRBV6-5
len: 14
d_gene: .
abundance: .

CDR3aa: CASRKSSDYGYTF
CDR3nt: TGTGCCAGCAGGAAAAGCTCTGACTATGGCTACACCTTC
j_gene: TRBJ1-2
v_gene: TRBV9
len: 13
d_gene: .
abundance: once

CDR3aa: CASSAARGGGYTF
CDR3nt: TGTGCCAGCAGCGCGGCGAGGGGGGGCGGCTACACCTTC
j_gene: TRBJ1-2
v_gene: TRBV27
len: 13
d_gene: .
abundance: .

CDR3aa: CASSLELAGNYEQYF
CDR3nt: TGTGCCAGCAGCTTAGAACTAGCGGGGAACTACGAGCAGTACTTC
j_gene: TRBJ2-7
v_gene: TRBV11-2
len: 15
d_gene: TRBD2
abundance: .

CDR3aa: CASSSQKTTEAFF
CDR3nt: TGTGCCAGCAGTTCACAGAAGACGACTGAAGCTTTCTTT
j_gene: TRBJ1-1
v_gene: TRBV6-6
len: 13
d_gene: .
abundance: once

CDR3aa: CAIAESTDTQYF
CDR3nt: TGTGCCATCGCGGAGAGCACAGATACGCAGTATTTT
j_gene: TRBJ2-3
v_gene: TRBV10-3
len: 12
d_gene: .
abundance: .

CDR3aa: CASSLGTASYEQYF
CDR3nt: TGCGCCAGCAGCTTAGGGACAGCTTCCTACGAGCAGTACTTC
j_gene: TRBJ2-7
v_gene: TRBV5-1
len: 14
d_gene: TRBD1
abundance: .